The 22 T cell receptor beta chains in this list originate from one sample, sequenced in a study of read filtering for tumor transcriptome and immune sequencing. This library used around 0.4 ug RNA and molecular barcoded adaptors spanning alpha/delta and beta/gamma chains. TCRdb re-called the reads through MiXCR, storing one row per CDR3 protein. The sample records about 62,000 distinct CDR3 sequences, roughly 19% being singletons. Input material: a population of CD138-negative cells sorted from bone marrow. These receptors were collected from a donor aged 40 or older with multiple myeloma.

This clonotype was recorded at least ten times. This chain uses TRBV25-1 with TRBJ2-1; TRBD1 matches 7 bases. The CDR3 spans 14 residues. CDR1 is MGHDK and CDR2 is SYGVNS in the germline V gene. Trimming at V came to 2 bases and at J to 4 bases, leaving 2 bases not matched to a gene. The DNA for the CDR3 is TGTGCCAGCAGTGAAAGGGACAGATACAATGAGCAGTTCTTC. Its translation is CASSERDRYNEQFF.

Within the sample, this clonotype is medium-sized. CDR3 DNA: TGCAGTGCTGGGACCGGGACTATCGAGGAGGGGAATGAGCAGTTCTTC. Its translation: CSAGTGTIEEGNEQFF. J is TRBJ2-1 and V is TRBV20-1; TRBD2 matches at 7 bases. Trimming removed 5 bases from V and 7 bases from J; junction bases left unmatched: 17. The CDR3 spans 16 residues. Germline V lookup: CDR1 DFQATT, CDR2 SNEGSKA (reference sequence).

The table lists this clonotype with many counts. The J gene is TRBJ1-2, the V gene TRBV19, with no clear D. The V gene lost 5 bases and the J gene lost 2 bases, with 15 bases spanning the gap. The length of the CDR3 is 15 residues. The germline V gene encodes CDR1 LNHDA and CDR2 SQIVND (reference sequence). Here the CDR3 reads CASSRTPDRNYGYTF. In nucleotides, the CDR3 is TGTGCCAGTAGTCGGACCCCCGACCGGAACTATGGCTACACCTTC.

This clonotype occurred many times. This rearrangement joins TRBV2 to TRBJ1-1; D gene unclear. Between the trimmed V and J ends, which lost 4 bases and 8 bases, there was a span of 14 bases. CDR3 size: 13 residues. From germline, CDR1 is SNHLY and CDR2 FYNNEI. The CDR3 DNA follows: TGTGCCAGCAGTGCTAGGTCGCCCACGGAAGCTTTCTTT. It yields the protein CASSARSPTEAFF.

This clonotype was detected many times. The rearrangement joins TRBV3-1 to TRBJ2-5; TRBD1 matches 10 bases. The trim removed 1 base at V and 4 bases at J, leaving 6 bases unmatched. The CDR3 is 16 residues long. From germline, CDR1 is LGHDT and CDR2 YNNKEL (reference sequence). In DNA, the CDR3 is TGTGCCAGCAGCCAAGTCGTGGACAGGGGGGGAGAGACCCAGTACTTC. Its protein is CASSQVVDRGGETQYF.

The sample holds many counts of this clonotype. The DNA of the CDR3 is TGTGCCAGCAGCTTCTCTGGGGCCAACGTCCTGACTTTC. This encodes CASSFSGANVLTF. The chain joins TRBV12-3 or TRBV12-4 to TRBJ2-6; no definite D call. The CDR3 has 13 amino acids. V was cut by 6 bases and J by 0 bases, with 3 bases left in between.

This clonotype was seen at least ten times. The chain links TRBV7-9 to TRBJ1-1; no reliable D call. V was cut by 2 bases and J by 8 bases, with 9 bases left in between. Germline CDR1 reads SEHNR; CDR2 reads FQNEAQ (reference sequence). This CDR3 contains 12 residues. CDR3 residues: CASSLRNEEAFF. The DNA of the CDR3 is TGTGCCAGCAGCTTAAGGAACGAAGAAGCTTTCTTT.

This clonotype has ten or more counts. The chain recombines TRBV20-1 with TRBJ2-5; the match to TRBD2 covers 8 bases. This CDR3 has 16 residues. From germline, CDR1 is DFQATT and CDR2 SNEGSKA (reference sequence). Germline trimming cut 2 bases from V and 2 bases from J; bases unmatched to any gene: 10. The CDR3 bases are TGCAGTGCTAGACCCCCATTTAGCGGGGCACAAGAGACCCAGTACTTC. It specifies CSARPPFSGAQETQYF.

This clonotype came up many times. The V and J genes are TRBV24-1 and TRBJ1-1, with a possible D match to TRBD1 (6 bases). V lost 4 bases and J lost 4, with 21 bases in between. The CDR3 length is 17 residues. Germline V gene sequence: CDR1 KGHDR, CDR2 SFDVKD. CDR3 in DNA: TGTGCCACCAGTGAGTCGGGGCCAGGGGAATTAGGCACTGAAGCTTTCTTT. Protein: CATSESGPGELGTEAFF.

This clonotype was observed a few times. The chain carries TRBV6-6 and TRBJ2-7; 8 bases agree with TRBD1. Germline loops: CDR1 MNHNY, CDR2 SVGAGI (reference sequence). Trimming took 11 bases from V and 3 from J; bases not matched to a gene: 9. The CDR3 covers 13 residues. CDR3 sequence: CAHGTGFFYEQYF. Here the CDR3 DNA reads TGTGCCCATGGGACAGGTTTTTTCTACGAGCAGTACTTC.

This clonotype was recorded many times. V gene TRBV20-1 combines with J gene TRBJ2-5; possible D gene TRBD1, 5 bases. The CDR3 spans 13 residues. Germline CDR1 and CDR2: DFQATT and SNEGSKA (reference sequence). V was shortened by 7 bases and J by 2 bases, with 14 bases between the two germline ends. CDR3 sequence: CSENRFYQETQYF. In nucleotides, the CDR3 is TGCAGTGAGAACAGGTTTTATCAAGAGACCCAGTACTTC.

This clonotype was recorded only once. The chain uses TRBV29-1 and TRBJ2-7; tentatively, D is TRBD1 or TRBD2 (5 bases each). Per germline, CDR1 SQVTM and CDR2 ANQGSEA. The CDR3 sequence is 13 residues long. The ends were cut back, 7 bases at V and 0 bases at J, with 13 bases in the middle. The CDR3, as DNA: TGCAGCGGAAGGGACGCCAGCTCCTACGAGCAGTACTTC. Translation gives CSGRDASSYEQYF.

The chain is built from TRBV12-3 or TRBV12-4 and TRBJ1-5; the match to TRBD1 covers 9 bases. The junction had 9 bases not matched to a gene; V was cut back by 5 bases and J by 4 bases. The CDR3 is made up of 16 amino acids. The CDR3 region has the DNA TGTGCCAGCAGTCTCACCACCGGGACAGGGAATCAGCCCCAGCATTTT. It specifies CASSLTTGTGNQPQHF.

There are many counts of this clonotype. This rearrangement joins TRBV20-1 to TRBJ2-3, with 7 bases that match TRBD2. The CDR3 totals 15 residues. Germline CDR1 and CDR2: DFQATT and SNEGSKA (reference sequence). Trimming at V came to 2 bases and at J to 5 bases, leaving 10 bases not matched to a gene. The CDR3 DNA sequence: TGCAGTGCTAGAAGAGACGGGAGGTTGGAAGATACGCAGTATTTT. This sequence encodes CSARRDGRLEDTQYF.

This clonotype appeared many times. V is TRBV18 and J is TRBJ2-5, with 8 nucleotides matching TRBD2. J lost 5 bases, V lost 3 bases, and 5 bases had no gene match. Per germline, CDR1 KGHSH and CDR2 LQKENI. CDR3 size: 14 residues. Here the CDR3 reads CASSPRTSRETQYF. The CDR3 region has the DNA TGTGCCAGCTCACCGAGGACTAGCAGGGAGACCCAGTACTTC.

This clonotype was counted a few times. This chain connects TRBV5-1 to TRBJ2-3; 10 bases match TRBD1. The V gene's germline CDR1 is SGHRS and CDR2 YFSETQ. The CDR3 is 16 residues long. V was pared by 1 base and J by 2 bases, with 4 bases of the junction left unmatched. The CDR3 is CASSLSGTGDTDTQYF. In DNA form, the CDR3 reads TGCGCCAGCAGCTTGTCCGGGACAGGGGACACAGATACGCAGTATTTT.

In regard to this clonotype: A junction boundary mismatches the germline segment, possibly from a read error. CDR3 region: CASSVAQGMNTEAFF. DNA for the CDR3: TGTGCCAGCAGCGTAGCGCAGGGAATGAACACTGAAGCTTTCTTT. The V and J genes are TRBV7-9 and TRBJ1-1, with D perhaps matching TRBD1 (5 bases). The CDR3 sequence is 15 residues long. Germline CDR1 reads SEHNR; CDR2 reads FQNEAQ (reference sequence).

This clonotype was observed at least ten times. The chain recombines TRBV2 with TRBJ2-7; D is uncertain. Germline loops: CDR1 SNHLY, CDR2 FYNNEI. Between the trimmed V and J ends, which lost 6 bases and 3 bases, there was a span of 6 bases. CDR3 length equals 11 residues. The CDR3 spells CASRVVYEQYF. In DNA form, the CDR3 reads TGTGCCAGCAGGGTTGTCTACGAGCAGTACTTC.

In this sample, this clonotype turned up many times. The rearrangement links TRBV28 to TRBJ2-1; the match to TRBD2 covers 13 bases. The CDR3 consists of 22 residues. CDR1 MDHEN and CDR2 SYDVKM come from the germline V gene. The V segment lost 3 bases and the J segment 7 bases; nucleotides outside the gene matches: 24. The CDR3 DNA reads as TGTGCCAGCAGTTTGAATGCCTGGATTAGGCCGGCCGGGACTAGCGGGAAAAATGAGCAGTTCTTC. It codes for CASSLNAWIRPAGTSGKNEQFF.

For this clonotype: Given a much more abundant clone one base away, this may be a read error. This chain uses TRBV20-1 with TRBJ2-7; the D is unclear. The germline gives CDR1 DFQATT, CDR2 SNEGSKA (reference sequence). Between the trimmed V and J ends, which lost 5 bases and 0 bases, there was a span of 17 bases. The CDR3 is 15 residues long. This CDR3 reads CSAGFTGWVSYEQYF. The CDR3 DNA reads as TGCAGTGCTGGTTTTACTGGCTGGGTCTCCTACGAGCAGTACTTC.

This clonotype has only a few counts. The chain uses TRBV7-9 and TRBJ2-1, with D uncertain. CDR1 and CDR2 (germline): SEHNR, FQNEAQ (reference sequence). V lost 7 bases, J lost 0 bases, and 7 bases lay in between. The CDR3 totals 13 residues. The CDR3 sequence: CASKAASYNEQFF. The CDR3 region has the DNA TGTGCCAGCAAGGCAGCCTCCTACAATGAGCAGTTCTTC.

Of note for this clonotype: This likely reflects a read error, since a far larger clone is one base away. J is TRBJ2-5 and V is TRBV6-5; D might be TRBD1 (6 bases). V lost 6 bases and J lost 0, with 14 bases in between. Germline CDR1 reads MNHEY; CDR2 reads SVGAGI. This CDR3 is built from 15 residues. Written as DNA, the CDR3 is TGTGCCAGCAGGCCGGGACAAACTGACCAAGAGACCCAGTACTTC. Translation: CASRPGQTDQETQYF.